The sequence of this T cell receptor (beta chain) was determined in a study of blood T cell repertoires in COVID-19 (dated by TCRdb to the early 2020s). As for the study more broadly: Collaborator samples came from the United States, Italy and Spain and covered acute and convalescent phases of COVID-19. The repertoires were released in a freely available public database intended as a resource for research on the immune response to SARS-CoV-2. Subjects who had been exposed to COVID-19, were actively infected with it, or had recovered from it provided the deeply sampled blood TCRbeta repertoires that made up the dataset. The samples were drawn from two sources: the first 160 participants of the ongoing ImmuneRACE study, and 950 to 1,500 subjects contributed by 6 global collaborators. Sample metadata almost always included a de-identified subject ID, COVID-19 status, age in years and sex. The material from the prospective study consisted of cDNA or gDNA derived from T cells, B-cell-depleted T cells, or PBMCs. Where HLA class I and class II types were available, the types were taken from metadata supplied by the sample provider, not from assay-based typing.

This clone was counted once. Its cognate antigen has yet to be identified. No much larger clone exists at a distance of one base, and base qualities are not known. TCRbeta CDR3 regions were amplified from genomic DNA by means of the immunoSEQ Assay, a bias-controlled multiplex PCR. The authors' pipeline ran thus. The number of nucleated cells in each sample was estimated by amplification of reference gene primers within the assay. To quantify the absolute abundance of each unique TCRbeta CDR3 rearrangement, sequence reads were collapsed and filtered. For each sample, productive Simpson clonality was calculated by taking the square root of Simpson's diversity index across productive rearrangements. As stored in TCRdb, this immuneACCESS dataset retains in-frame rearrangements with V and J assigned. A fraction of the clones does not appear; measured against another copy, unresolved V genes explain less than half of the discrepancy, and the remainder lacks a known reason. The V and J calls and clone size come from that table; D and trimming were worked out from the DNA. The sample table records around 300,000 clones; around 89% of these occur just once. 2% to 3% of the sample belongs to the ten largest clones.

What the work shows at the level of the full study, not this receptor alone: The quantity of clinical and demographic metadata differed by source and by participant and was supplied without curation.

Participants in the prospective study were aged about 18 to 95 years, lived in about two dozen United States geographic areas, and enrolled through a virtual design. Cohort assignment in the prospective study relied on participant-reported clinical history from a screening survey and a study questionnaire. Recovered participants in ImmuneRACE Cohort 3 were defined as having two consecutive negative NP/OP PCR tests, clearance from a healthcare professional, or resolution of symptoms. In the prospective study, mobile phlebotomists collected whole blood, serum and a nasopharyngeal or oropharyngeal swab from each participant. Prospective study participants could optionally give additional blood draws and questionnaires over a 2-month period. Before DNA extraction, blood samples from the prospective study were shipped at room temperature or frozen. The sequenced material came from PBMCs or T cells enriched from blood (not recorded which). The sequence derives from a woman younger than 35 who had recovered from COVID-19.

The nucleotides read TGCGCCAGCAGCGGAAGCGGGGGCCAGGAAGAGACCCAGTACTTC. Its amino acids are CASSGSGGQEETQYF. The chain employs TRBV5-1 and TRBJ2-5, with 8 bases in between that match TRBD2. Counted from cysteine to phenylalanine, this CDR3 has 15 amino acids. Solely the CDR3 DNA is kept, with 45 bases framed from the first base. V is trimmed back by 4 bases and J by 3 bases, and the junction contains 8 bases that no gene match accounts for. According to the germline V gene, CDR1 reads SGHRS and CDR2 reads YFSETQ.